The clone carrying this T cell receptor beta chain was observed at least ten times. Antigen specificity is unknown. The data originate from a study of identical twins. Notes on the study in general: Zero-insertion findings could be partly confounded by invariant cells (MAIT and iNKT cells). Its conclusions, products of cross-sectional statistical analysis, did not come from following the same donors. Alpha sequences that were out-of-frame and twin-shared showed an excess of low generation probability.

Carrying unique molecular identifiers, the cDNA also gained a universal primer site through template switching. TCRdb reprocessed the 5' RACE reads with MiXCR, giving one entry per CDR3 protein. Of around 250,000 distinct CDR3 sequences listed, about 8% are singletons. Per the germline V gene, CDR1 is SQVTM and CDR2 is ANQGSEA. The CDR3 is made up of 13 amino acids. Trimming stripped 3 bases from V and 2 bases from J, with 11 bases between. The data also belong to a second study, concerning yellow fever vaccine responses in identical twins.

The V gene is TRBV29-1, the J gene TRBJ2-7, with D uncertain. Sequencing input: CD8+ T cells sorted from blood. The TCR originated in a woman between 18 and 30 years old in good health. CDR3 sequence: CSVEGGEAYEQYF. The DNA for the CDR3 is TGCAGCGTTGAGGGCGGAGAAGCCTACGAGCAGTACTTC.